This TCR beta chain was retrieved from a study of control samples from healthy donors and cancer patients. From germline, CDR1 is SGHNT and CDR2 YYREEE (reference sequence). The V and J ends lost 2 bases and 6 bases respectively, with 16 bases between them. The length of the CDR3 is 15 residues. Repertoires were generated with immunoSEQ multiplex PCR, while TCRdb's copy carries only in-frame clones and drops some. The sample includes about 140,000 clones, around nine tenths of them seen just once. The chain combines TRBV5-4 with TRBJ2-3; D unresolved. The sequence derives from a young man in good health. The specimen was blood. CDR3 sequence: CASSFRGLSPDTQYF. DNA of the CDR3: TGTGCCAGCAGCTTCCGTGGGTTATCCCCGGATACGCAGTATTTT.